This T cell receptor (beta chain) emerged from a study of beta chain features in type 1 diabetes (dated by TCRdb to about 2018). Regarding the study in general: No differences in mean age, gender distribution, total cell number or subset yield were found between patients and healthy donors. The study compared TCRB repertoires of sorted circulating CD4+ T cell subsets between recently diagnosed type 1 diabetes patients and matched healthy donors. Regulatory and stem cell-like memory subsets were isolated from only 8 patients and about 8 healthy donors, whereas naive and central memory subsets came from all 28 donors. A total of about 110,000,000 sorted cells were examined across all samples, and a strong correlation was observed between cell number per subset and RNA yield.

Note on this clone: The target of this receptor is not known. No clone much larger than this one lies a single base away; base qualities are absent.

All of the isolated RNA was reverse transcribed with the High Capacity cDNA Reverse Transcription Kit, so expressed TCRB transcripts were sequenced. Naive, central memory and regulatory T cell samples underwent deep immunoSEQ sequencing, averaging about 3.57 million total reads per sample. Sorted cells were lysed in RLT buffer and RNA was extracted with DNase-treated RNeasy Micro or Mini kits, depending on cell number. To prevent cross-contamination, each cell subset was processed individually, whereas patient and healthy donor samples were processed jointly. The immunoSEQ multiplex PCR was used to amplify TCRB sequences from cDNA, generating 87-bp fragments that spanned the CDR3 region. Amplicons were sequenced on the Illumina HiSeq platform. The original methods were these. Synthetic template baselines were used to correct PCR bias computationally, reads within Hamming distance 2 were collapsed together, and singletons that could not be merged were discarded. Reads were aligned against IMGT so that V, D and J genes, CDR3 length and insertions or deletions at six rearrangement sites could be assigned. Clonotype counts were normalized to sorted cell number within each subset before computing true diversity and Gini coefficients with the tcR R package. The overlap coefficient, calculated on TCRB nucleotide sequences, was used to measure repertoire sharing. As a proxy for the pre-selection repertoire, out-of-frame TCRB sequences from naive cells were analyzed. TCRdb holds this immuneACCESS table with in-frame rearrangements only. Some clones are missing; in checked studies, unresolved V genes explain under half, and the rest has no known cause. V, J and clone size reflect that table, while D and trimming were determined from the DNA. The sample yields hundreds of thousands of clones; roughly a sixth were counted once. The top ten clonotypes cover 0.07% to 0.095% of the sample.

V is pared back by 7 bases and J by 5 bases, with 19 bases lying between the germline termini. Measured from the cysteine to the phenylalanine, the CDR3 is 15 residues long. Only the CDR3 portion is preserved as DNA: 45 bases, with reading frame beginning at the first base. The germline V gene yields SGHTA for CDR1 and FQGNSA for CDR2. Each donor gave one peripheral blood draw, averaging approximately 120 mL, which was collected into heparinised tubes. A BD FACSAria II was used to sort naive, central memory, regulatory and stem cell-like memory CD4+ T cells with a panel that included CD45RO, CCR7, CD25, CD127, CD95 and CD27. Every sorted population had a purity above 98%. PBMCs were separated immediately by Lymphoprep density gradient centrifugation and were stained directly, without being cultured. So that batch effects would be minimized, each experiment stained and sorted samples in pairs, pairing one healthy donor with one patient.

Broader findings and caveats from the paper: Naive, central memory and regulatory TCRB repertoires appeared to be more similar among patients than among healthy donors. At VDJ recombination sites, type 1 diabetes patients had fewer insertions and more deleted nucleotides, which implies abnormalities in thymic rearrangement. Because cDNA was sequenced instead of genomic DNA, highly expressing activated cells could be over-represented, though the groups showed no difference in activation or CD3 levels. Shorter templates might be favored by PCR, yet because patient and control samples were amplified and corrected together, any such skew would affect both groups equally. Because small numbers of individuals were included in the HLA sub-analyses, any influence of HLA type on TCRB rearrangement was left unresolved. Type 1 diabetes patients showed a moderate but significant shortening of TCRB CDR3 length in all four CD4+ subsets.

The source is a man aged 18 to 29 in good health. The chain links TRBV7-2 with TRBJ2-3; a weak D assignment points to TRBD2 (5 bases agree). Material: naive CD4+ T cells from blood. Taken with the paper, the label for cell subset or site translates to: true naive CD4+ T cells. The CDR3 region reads CASNSDRGQRDTQYF. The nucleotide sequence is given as TGTGCCAGCAACAGTGACCGGGGTCAGAGAGATACGCAGTATTTT. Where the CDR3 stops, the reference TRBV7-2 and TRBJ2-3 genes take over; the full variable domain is GAGVSQSPSNKVTEKGKDVELRCDPISGHTALYWYRQSLGQGLEFLIYFQGNSAPDKSGLPSDRFSAERTGGSVSTLTIQRTQQEDSAVYLCASNSDRGQRDTQYFGPGTRLTVL.